The 24 T cell receptor beta chains below were found in one sample sequenced in a study of T-cell reconstitution after alpha-beta-depleted transplantation in children. For TCRbeta, the library was prepared with unique molecular identifiers. TCRdb reanalysed the PCR reads using MiXCR and keeps one entry per CDR3 protein. The table records 600,000 to 700,000 distinct CDR3 sequences, around 13% of them present only once. Sample: PBMCs, taken before TCRalphabeta/CD19-depleted stem cell transplant. These receptors all stem from a girl aged 2 to 10 with congenital amegakaryocytic thrombocytopenia, due to receive a stem cell transplant.

This clonotype came up many times. The chain uses TRBV12-3 or TRBV12-4 and TRBJ2-3, with 14 bases identical to TRBD2. CDR3 length equals 14 residues. V shed 6 bases and J 6 bases; nucleotides not matched to a gene: 2. In nucleotides, the CDR3 is TGTGCCAGCAGCCGACTAGCGGGAGGGGATACGCAGTATTTT. Translating gives CASSRLAGGDTQYF.

This clonotype was observed a handful of times. Its ends do not fully match the called genes, so a read error is possible. This sequence joins TRBV5-1 and TRBJ1-2; TRBD1 is a possible D gene (6 bases). The germline CDR1 and CDR2 sequences are SGHRS and YFSETQ. This CDR3 region has 13 residues. CDR3 sequence (DNA): TGCGCCAGCAGCTTTAACAGGGCCTATGGCGACACCTTC. This codes for CASSFNRAYGDTF.

The chain recombines TRBV5-1 with TRBJ2-3; D may be TRBD2 (5 bases). The CDR3 runs 15 residues. V was shortened by 1 base and J by 5 bases, with 14 bases between the two germline ends. Germline loops: CDR1 SGHRS, CDR2 YFSETQ. CDR3 protein: CASSLSGMIRDTQYF. The DNA for the CDR3 is TGCGCCAGCAGCTTGAGCGGAATGATTCGAGATACGCAGTATTTT.

This clonotype occurred many times. The CDR3 sequence: CASSRLAGDGEQFF. For the CDR3, the DNA is TGTGCCAGCAGTCGACTAGCGGGAGACGGTGAGCAGTTCTTC. The genes are TRBV12-3 or TRBV12-4 and TRBJ2-1, with 12 nucleotides matching TRBD2. The CDR3 is 14 residues long. V shed 5 bases and J 9 bases; nucleotides not matched to a gene: 5.

Ten or more counts support this clonotype. The V and J genes are TRBV6-6 and TRBJ1-1; no firm D call. V was shortened by 7 bases and J by 10 bases, with 19 bases between the two germline ends. CDR3 length: 13 amino acids. In germline, CDR1 is MNHNY, CDR2 SVGAGI (reference sequence). CDR3 nucleotides: TGTGCCAGCATCCAAGTTGTCGGCCATAGAGCTTTCTTT. Protein sequence: CASIQVVGHRAFF.

The chain joins TRBV5-1 to TRBJ2-5; 8 bases align to TRBD1. CDR1 SGHRS and CDR2 YFSETQ come from the germline V gene. This CDR3 contains 14 residues. The V gene end was trimmed by 4 bases and the J gene end by 1 base; junction bases not matched to a gene: 3. This CDR3 reads CASSVGQAQETQYF. CDR3 nucleotide sequence: TGCGCCAGCAGCGTGGGACAGGCCCAAGAGACCCAGTACTTC.

This clonotype was seen at least ten times. The chain recombines TRBV20-1 with TRBJ2-2; 9 positions match TRBD2. The junction had 10 bases not matched to a gene; V was cut back by 3 bases and J by 2 bases. CDR3 size: 17 residues. Germline V gives CDR1 DFQATT, CDR2 SNEGSKA (reference sequence). The CDR3 is CSASMSLRGGNTGELFF. The CDR3 coding sequence is TGCAGTGCTAGCATGTCTCTGCGGGGGGGAAACACCGGGGAGCTGTTTTTT.

This clonotype was seen at least ten times. This rearrangement joins TRBV6-2 or TRBV6-3 to TRBJ2-7; D remains unclear. V was pared by 8 bases and J by 0 bases, with 11 bases between. Germline V gene sequence: CDR1 MNHEY, CDR2 SVGEGT. This CDR3 is built from 13 residues. The CDR3 spells CASSYSSSYEQYF. In DNA form, the CDR3 reads TGTGCCAGCTCCTACTCCAGCTCCTACGAGCAGTACTTC.

Ten or more counts support this clonotype. J is TRBJ2-5 and V is TRBV6-6; tentative D call: TRBD2 (5 bases). Trimming shortened V by 4 bases and J by 9 bases, and 6 bases separated the two germline ends. CDR1 and CDR2 from the germline V gene are MNHNY and SVGAGI (reference sequence). The CDR3 length is 10 residues. The CDR3 spells CASSSSSQYF. In nucleotides, the CDR3 is TGTGCCAGCAGTTCTAGCTCCCAGTACTTC.

V and J are TRBV15 and TRBJ2-2; D unresolved. Germline V gene lookup returns CDR1 LNHNV and CDR2 YYDKDF (reference sequence). The ends were cut back, 5 bases at V and 2 bases at J, with 6 bases in the middle. The CDR3 spans 13 residues. CDR3 DNA sequence: TGTGCCACCAGCTCCCGAAACACCGGGGAGCTGTTTTTT. This gives the protein CATSSRNTGELFF.

This clonotype was found many times. J is TRBJ2-7 and V is TRBV5-6; possibly TRBD1 for D (6 bases). The CDR3 runs 13 residues. V lost 5 bases to trimming and J lost 2 bases, with 11 bases between them. The germline V gene has CDR1 SGHDT and CDR2 YYEEEE. This CDR3 is CASRDYRAYEQYF. The CDR3 coding sequence is TGTGCCAGCAGGGATTACAGGGCCTACGAGCAGTACTTC. The full variable domain, completed using reference TRBV5-6 and TRBJ2-7, is DAGVTQSPTHLIKTRGQQVTLRCSPKSGHDTVSWYQQALGQGPQFIFQYYEEEERQRGNFPDRFSGHQFPNYSSELNVNALLLGDSALYLCASRDYRAYEQYFGPGTRLTVT.

The chain couples TRBV5-1 to TRBJ2-3; TRBD2 agrees at 15 bases. After removal of 4 bases from V and 2 bases from J, the junction contained 2 bases not matched to a gene. The germline V gene has CDR1 SGHRS and CDR2 YFSETQ. This CDR3 is 16 amino acids long. CDR3: CASSGLAGGFTDTQYF. CDR3 DNA: TGCGCCAGCAGCGGACTAGCGGGGGGGTTCACAGATACGCAGTATTTT.

This clonotype occurred a few times. J is TRBJ2-1 and V is TRBV6-6; TRBD1 might be the D (5 bases). With 6 bases removed from V and 6 bases from J, the gap between germline ends came to 9 bases. CDR3 size: 12 residues. Germline values: CDR1 MNHNY, CDR2 SVGAGI (reference sequence). The CDR3 loop is CASRDGANEQFF. CDR3 nucleotide sequence: TGTGCCAGCAGGGATGGGGCCAATGAGCAGTTCTTC.

J is TRBJ2-7 and V is TRBV7-6; a possible D gene is TRBD2 (5 bases). V was pared by 5 bases and J by 6 bases, with 17 bases between. Germline CDR1 and CDR2: SGHVS and FNYEAQ. This CDR3 is 14 amino acids long. This CDR3 reads CASSASAGLSEQYF. The CDR3 coding sequence is TGTGCCAGCAGCGCCTCGGCGGGCCTTAGCGAGCAGTACTTC.

This clonotype was detected a few times. The chain joins TRBV20-1 to TRBJ2-1; possible D gene TRBD1, 6 bases. The germline V gene has CDR1 DFQATT and CDR2 SNEGSKA (reference sequence). V lost 4 bases and J 10 bases, leaving 11 bases between the germline ends. CDR3 length: 11 residues. CDR3 DNA sequence: TGCAGTGCTACAGGGGTCGGCGAGCAGTTCTTC. It is translated as CSATGVGEQFF.

This clonotype came up a few times. The chain carries TRBV20-1 and TRBJ2-3, with 13 nucleotides matching TRBD2. Germline CDR1 DFQATT, CDR2 SNEGSKA (reference sequence). The CDR3 extends over 16 amino acids. Trimming took 3 bases from V and 4 from J; bases not matched to a gene: 7. In DNA, the CDR3 is TGCAGTGCTAGGCTTGGACTAGCGGGAGCGGCAGATACGCAGTATTTT. Translated, it gives CSARLGLAGAADTQYF.

Ten or more counts support this clonotype. This rearrangement joins TRBV27 to TRBJ2-7; possibly TRBD2 for D (6 bases). This CDR3 comprises 15 residues. V was clipped by 9 bases and J by 3 bases, with 21 bases between them. The germline V gene has CDR1 MNHEY and CDR2 SMNVEV (reference sequence). CDR3 loop: CARRDSGSVCYEQYF. The CDR3 nucleotides read TGTGCCAGGAGGGACTCTGGCTCAGTCTGCTACGAGCAGTACTTC.

This clonotype was counted many times. The chain is built from TRBV24-1 and TRBJ2-3, with D possibly TRBD2 on 5 matching bases. Trimming shortened V by 0 bases and J by 14 bases, and 17 bases separated the two germline ends. CDR3 length equals 14 residues. Germline V gene lookup returns CDR1 KGHDR and CDR2 SFDVKD. For the CDR3, the DNA is TGTGCCACCAGTGATTTGCCGCGGACTCTCCGCCGGTATTTT. As protein: CATSDLPRTLRRYF.

With respect to this clonotype: The junction shows a germline mismatch at one end, possibly a read error. This rearrangement joins TRBV7-6 to TRBJ2-5, with 7 positions matching TRBD1. From germline, CDR1 is SGHVS and CDR2 FNYEAQ. The CDR3 runs 12 residues. The CDR3 sequence: CASSPYGQAHYF. The CDR3 DNA sequence: TGTGCCAGCAGCCCATACGGACAGGCCCACTACTTC.

Ten or more counts support this clonotype. The rearrangement joins TRBV5-1 to TRBJ2-5; D not resolved. Germline V gives CDR1 SGHRS, CDR2 YFSETQ. The CDR3 contains 14 residues. Trimming took 1 base from V and 1 from J, leaving 8 bases between them. The CDR3 loop is CASSLLTTQETQYF. CDR3 DNA sequence: TGCGCCAGCAGCTTGTTAACTACCCAAGAGACCCAGTACTTC.

The rearrangement joins TRBV7-9 to TRBJ2-7; TRBD2 agrees at 10 bases. The V segment lost 3 bases and the J segment 3 bases; nucleotides outside the gene matches: 5. The CDR3 is 15 amino acids. The germline V gene has CDR1 SEHNR and CDR2 FQNEAQ (reference sequence). Written as DNA, the CDR3 is TGTGCCAGCAGCTTGCTAGCGGGAGAGTACTACGAGCAGTACTTC. This codes for CASSLLAGEYYEQYF.

The V call is TRBV5-1, the J call TRBJ2-4; D is ambiguous. The germline V gene encodes CDR1 SGHRS and CDR2 YFSETQ. The CDR3 extends over 15 amino acids. Trimming shortened V by 0 bases and J by 9 bases, and 16 bases separated the two germline ends. CDR3 sequence reads: CASSLDSLSMGIQYF. CDR3 nucleotides: TGCGCCAGCAGCTTGGATTCCCTCTCCATGGGCATTCAGTACTTC.

This clonotype was recorded many times. This chain connects TRBV10-3 to TRBJ2-2; D might be TRBD2 (7 bases). Trimming removed 5 bases at V and 2 bases at J, with 9 bases between. In germline, CDR1 is ENHRY, CDR2 SYGVKD. The CDR3 has 14 amino acids. The DNA of the CDR3 is TGTGCCATCAGTCGGGGGGCTAACACCGGGGAGCTGTTTTTT. This sequence encodes CAISRGANTGELFF.

The chain links TRBV5-5 to TRBJ2-1, with 9 bases matching TRBD1. CDR3 length equals 15 residues. Looked up from germline, CDR1 is SGHKS and CDR2 is YYEKEE (reference sequence). Trimming took 3 bases from V and 7 from J; bases not matched to a gene: 8. The chain's CDR3 is CASSSEDRGWNEQFF. Written as DNA, the CDR3 is TGTGCCAGCAGCTCTGAGGACAGGGGATGGAATGAGCAGTTCTTC.